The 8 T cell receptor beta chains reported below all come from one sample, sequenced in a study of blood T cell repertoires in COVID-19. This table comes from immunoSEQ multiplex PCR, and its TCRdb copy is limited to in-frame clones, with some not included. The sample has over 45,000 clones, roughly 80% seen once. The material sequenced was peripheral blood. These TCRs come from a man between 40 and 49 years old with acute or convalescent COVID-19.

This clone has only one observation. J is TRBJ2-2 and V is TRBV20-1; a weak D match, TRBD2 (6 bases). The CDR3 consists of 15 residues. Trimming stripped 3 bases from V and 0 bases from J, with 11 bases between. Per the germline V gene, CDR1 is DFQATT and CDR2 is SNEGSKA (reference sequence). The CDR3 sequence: CSASPGDSNTGELFF. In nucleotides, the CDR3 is TGCAGTGCTAGTCCGGGGGACTCGAACACCGGGGAGCTGTTTTTT.

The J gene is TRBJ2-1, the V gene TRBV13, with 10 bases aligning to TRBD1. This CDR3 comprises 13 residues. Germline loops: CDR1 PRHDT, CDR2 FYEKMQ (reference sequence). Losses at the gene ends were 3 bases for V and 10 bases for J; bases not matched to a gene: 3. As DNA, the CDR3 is TGTGCCAGCAGCTTGGGACAGGGGAGCGAGCAGTTCTTC. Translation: CASSLGQGSEQFF.

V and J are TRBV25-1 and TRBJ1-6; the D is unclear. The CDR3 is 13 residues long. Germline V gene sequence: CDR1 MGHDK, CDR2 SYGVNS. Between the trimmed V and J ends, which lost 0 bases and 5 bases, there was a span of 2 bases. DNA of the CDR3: TGTGCCAGCAGTGAATACGATAATTCACCCCTCCACTTT. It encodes CASSEYDNSPLHF.

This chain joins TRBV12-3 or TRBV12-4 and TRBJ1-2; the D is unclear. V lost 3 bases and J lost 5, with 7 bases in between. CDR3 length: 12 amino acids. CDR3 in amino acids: CASSFRLYGYTF. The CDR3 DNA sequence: TGTGCCAGCAGTTTCAGACTGTATGGCTACACCTTC.

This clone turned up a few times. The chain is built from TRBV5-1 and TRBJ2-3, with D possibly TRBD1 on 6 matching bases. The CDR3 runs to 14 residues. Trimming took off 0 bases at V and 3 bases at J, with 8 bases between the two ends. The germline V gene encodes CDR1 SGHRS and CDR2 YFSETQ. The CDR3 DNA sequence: TGCGCCAGCAGCTTGGCGGGGACAACAGATACGCAGTATTTT. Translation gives CASSLAGTTDTQYF.

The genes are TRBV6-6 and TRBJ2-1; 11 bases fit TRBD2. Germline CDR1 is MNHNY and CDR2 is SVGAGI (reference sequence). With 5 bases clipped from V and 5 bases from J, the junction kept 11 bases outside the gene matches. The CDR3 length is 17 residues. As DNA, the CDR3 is TGTGCCAGCAGTCCAAGGGGGGGACTAGCGGCTCACAATGAGCAGTTCTTC. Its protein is CASSPRGGLAAHNEQFF.

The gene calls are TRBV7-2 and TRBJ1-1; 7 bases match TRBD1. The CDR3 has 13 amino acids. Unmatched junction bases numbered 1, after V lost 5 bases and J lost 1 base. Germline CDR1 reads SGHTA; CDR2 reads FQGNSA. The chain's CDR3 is CASSRDRNTEAFF. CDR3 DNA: TGTGCCAGCAGCCGGGACAGGAACACTGAAGCTTTCTTT.

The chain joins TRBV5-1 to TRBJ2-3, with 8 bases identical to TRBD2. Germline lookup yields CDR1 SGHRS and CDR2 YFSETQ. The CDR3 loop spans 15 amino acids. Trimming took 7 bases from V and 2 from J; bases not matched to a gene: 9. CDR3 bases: TGCGCCAGCCACCCGACAGCGGGGGTCACAGATACGCAGTATTTT. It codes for CASHPTAGVTDTQYF. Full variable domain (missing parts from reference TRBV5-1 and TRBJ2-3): KAGVTQTPRYLIKTRGQQVTLSCSPISGHRSVSWYQQTPGQGLQFLFEYFSETQRNKGNFPGRFSGRQFSNSRSEMNVSTLELGDSALYLCASHPTAGVTDTQYFGPGTRLTVL.